Listed below are T cell receptor beta chains from one sample, sequenced in a study of T-cell memory formation after mild COVID-19. TCRdb re-called the 5' RACE reads through MiXCR, storing one row per CDR3 protein. The data contain nearly 110,000 distinct CDR3 sequences, approximately 17% of them singletons. The material sequenced was PBMCs or a T cell subset sorted from them (not recorded which). The receptors here all came from an adult woman who had mild COVID-19 (a few samples of this study predate the infection). Cell type and time point are not known. Each CDR3 is given with its conserved first and last residue. Clone size appears in some rows only: once, few, many, or a class for an expanded clone.

clone size	V gene	J gene	CDR3 protein
few	TRBV10-3	TRBJ2-7	CAISELGDPFSYEQYF
few	TRBV7-8	TRBJ2-5	CASSLLKETQYF
.	TRBV11-1	TRBJ2-1	CASSSYRLAGGLRSEQFF
few	TRBV4-2	TRBJ1-2	CASSQDRGNYGYTF
few	TRBV3-1	TRBJ2-2	CASSPEIQGANTGELFF
many	TRBV5-8	TRBJ2-7	CASSLVAGSYEQYF
.	TRBV12-3/TRBV12-4	TRBJ1-6	CASSFRDRGNSPLHF
few	TRBV7-9	TRBJ1-6	CASSPGQTNSPLHF
.	TRBV24-1	TRBJ2-1	CATSEGTSGVGNEQFF
.	TRBV7-9	TRBJ2-7	CASSLSPGTGSHEQYF
.	TRBV7-9	TRBJ1-6	CASRGQGSNSPLHF
few	TRBV20-1	TRBJ1-6	CSARDWQSDNSPLHF
few	TRBV7-8	TRBJ2-1	CASSLWPRREGNNEQFF
few	TRBV12-3/TRBV12-4	TRBJ2-1	CASSPRPREQFF
many	TRBV5-1	TRBJ2-5	CASSSRGPQETQYF
few	TRBV5-4	TRBJ2-7	CASSLGDRGWYF
few	TRBV2	TRBJ2-5	CASTPPGLAGATETQYF
few	TRBV5-1	TRBJ1-1	CASSLVGWEMNTEAFF
.	TRBV10-3	TRBJ1-6	CAISESSQLNSPLHF
.	TRBV7-9	TRBJ2-5	CASSLGMIPQETQYF
few	TRBV2	TRBJ2-7	CASSEGRTYEQYF
many	TRBV9	TRBJ2-7	CASSVGQGSGYEQYF
.	TRBV13	TRBJ1-5	CASSLDRARPQHF
few	TRBV9	TRBJ2-1	CASSVTYSGSLGSHNEQFF
few	TRBV19	TRBJ2-2	CASSRLAGGYTGELFF
few	TRBV5-1	TRBJ2-7	CASSSTSGTDEQYF
.	TRBV7-6	TRBJ2-3	CASTLEQGSFTDTQYF
.	TRBV28	TRBJ2-7	CASSPLLALGAYEQYF
once	TRBV30	TRBJ1-6	CAWSGTGGASPLHF
.	TRBV27	TRBJ2-1	CASSLAGAFNEQFF